The 16 T cell receptor beta chains listed next were all sequenced from one sample in a study of naive and memory T cell subsets. Two oligonucleotides, mixed equimolar, formed the beta constant-region primer covering TRBC1 and TRBC2. The ligated cDNA underwent four PCR rounds using SP2 and nested alpha and beta constant-region primers. In TCRdb, the UMI-ligation and nested PCR reads were re-called with MiXCR into one record per CDR3 protein. The data hold about 82,000 distinct CDR3 sequences, with 9% observed a single time. Sequenced material: naive CD8+ T cells from blood. The source of these receptors is a human donor in good health.

This clonotype was seen only a few times. The CDR3 DNA sequence: TGTGCCAGCAGCACAAAAGGACTAGCGGGAGTACCCGGGGAGCTGTTTTTT. Translated: CASSTKGLAGVPGELFF. The chain carries TRBV9 and TRBJ2-2; 13 nucleotides align to TRBD2. V shed 4 bases, J shed 6 bases, and the junction held 9 bases outside the gene matches. The CDR3 extends over 17 amino acids. Germline CDR1 and CDR2: SGDLS and YYNGEE.

This clonotype has more than one count but fewer than ten. The chain couples TRBV19 to TRBJ1-1, with D perhaps matching TRBD1 (6 bases). V lost 7 bases to trimming and J lost 8 bases, with 11 bases between them. Germline CDR1 LNHDA, CDR2 SQIVND (reference sequence). This CDR3 has 11 residues. As DNA, the CDR3 is TGTGCCAGTATGGCGGGGGGCGAAGCTTTCTTT. This sequence encodes CASMAGGEAFF. Together with reference TRBV19 and TRBJ1-1, the CDR3 gives the full variable domain: DGGITQSPKYLFRKEGQNVTLSCEQNLNHDAMYWYRQDPGQGLRLIYYSQIVNDFQKGDIAEGYSVSREKKESFPLTVTSAQKNPTAFYLCASMAGGEAFFGQGTRLTVV.

This clonotype was seen at least ten times. This rearrangement joins TRBV9 to TRBJ2-7; D possibly uses TRBD1 or TRBD2 (6 bases each). V was clipped by 3 bases and J by 2 bases, with 12 bases between them. From germline, CDR1 is SGDLS and CDR2 YYNGEE. This CDR3 region has 14 residues. The CDR3 DNA reads as TGTGCCAGCAGCGCCGGAGGGGGGCCCTACGAGCAGTACTTC. This sequence encodes CASSAGGGPYEQYF.

V usage is TRBV27 and J usage is TRBJ2-3, with 8 positions matching TRBD1. Germline loops: CDR1 MNHEY, CDR2 SMNVEV (reference sequence). There are 17 residues in the CDR3. V dropped 5 bases and J dropped 6; count of bases not matched to a gene: 16. CDR3 sequence reads: CASSPLLTGVGADTQYF. The DNA for the CDR3 is TGTGCCAGCAGTCCCTTACTGACAGGGGTCGGGGCGGATACGCAGTATTTT.

Many counts were recorded for this clonotype. The V call is TRBV12-3 or TRBV12-4, the J call TRBJ2-5; 7 nucleotides match TRBD2. This CDR3 region has 18 residues. J gave up 3 bases and V 1 base, and 14 bases lay outside the gene matches. Here the CDR3 reads CASSLEFRSSGDKETQYF. The CDR3, as DNA: TGTGCCAGCAGTTTAGAGTTTCGGTCTAGCGGAGACAAAGAGACCCAGTACTTC.

This clonotype has just a few counts. V usage is TRBV5-1 and J usage is TRBJ1-5, with D perhaps TRBD1 (5 bases). This CDR3 is built from 13 residues. The V gene's germline CDR1 is SGHRS and CDR2 YFSETQ. Trimming removed 4 bases at V and 6 bases at J, with 11 bases between. The CDR3 bases are TGCGCCAGCAGCGAGCAGAGGGGTCAGCCCCAGCATTTT. It specifies CASSEQRGQPQHF.

This clonotype was counted only a few times. This chain uses TRBV7-3 with TRBJ1-1; TRBD1 might be the D (5 bases). The CDR3 is 15 residues long. V was clipped by 1 base and J by 4 bases, with 13 bases between them. CDR1 SGHTA and CDR2 FQGTGA come from the germline V gene. The CDR3 bases are TGTGCCAGCAGCTTAATTAGGGGCGGACGCACTGAAGCTTTCTTT. It yields the protein CASSLIRGGRTEAFF.

This clonotype occurred a few times. The gene calls are TRBV6-2 or TRBV6-3 and TRBJ2-1; D possibly matches TRBD1 or TRBD2 (5 bases each). V was clipped by 2 bases and J by 2 bases, with 10 bases between them. The CDR3 length is 15 residues. Germline lookup yields CDR1 MNHEY and CDR2 SVGEGT. This chain's CDR3 is CASSYGAEAYNEQFF. The DNA for the CDR3 is TGTGCCAGCAGTTACGGGGCGGAGGCCTACAATGAGCAGTTCTTC.

Notes on this clonotype: This likely reflects a read error, since a far larger clone is one base away. The chain is built from TRBV28 and TRBJ2-2; no clear D gene. There are 12 residues in the CDR3. The V end was cut by 2 bases, the J end by 4 bases, with 2 bases between. CDR1 is MDHEN, CDR2 SYDVKM, per germline. The CDR3, as DNA: TGTGCCAGCAGTTTAATCACCGGGGAGCTGTTTTTT. This sequence encodes CASSLITGELFF.

The sample holds many counts of this clonotype. The chain links TRBV6-2 or TRBV6-3 to TRBJ2-3, with TRBD2 identical over 11 bases. V lost 5 bases and J lost 5; bases outside the gene matches: 6. Germline values: CDR1 MNHEY, CDR2 SVGEGT. The CDR3 loop spans 15 amino acids. CDR3 loop: CASSLAGGTIDTQYF. The CDR3 nucleotides read TGTGCCAGCAGTCTAGCGGGAGGAACAATAGATACGCAGTATTTT.

The gene calls are TRBV6-2 or TRBV6-3 and TRBJ1-5; weak D call: TRBD1 (6 bases). Trimming removed 4 bases at V and 2 bases at J, with 9 bases between. CDR1 MNHEY and CDR2 SVGEGT come from the germline V gene. The CDR3 covers 14 residues. CDR3 in amino acids: CASSLRQGNQPQHF. CDR3 in DNA: TGTGCCAGCAGTTTACGACAGGGCAATCAGCCCCAGCATTTT.

The V gene is TRBV6-5, the J gene TRBJ2-7, with TRBD1 matching over 12 bases. Germline V gene lookup returns CDR1 MNHEY and CDR2 SVGAGI. The J segment lost 3 bases and the V segment lost 2 bases, leaving 2 bases of the junction unmatched. The CDR3 covers 15 residues. CDR3 sequence (DNA): TGTGCCAGCAGTTACGGGACAGGGGGCAGCTACGAGCAGTACTTC. Translating it yields CASSYGTGGSYEQYF.

This clonotype was observed at least ten times. The J gene is TRBJ2-7, the V gene TRBV6-5; either TRBD1 or TRBD2 may fit D (5 bases each). Germline CDR1 MNHEY, CDR2 SVGAGI. Between the trimmed V and J ends, which lost 4 bases and 7 bases, there was a span of 17 bases. The CDR3 has 14 amino acids. CDR3 DNA sequence: TGTGCCAGCAGTTGGGACGGGTTTTTGAGTGAGCAGTACTTC. Protein sequence: CASSWDGFLSEQYF.

This clonotype appeared many times. The chain recombines TRBV7-6 with TRBJ1-3, with D tentatively TRBD1 (6 bases). Germline lookup yields CDR1 SGHVS and CDR2 FNYEAQ. V lost 6 bases and J 3 bases, leaving 15 bases between the germline ends. CDR3 size: 15 residues. CDR3 sequence reads: CASSPRGHGGNTIYF. The CDR3 bases are TGTGCCAGCAGTCCCCGGGGGCATGGTGGAAACACCATATATTTT.

The sample holds a few counts of this clonotype. J is TRBJ1-1 and V is TRBV27; no reliable D call. Germline V gene data show CDR1 as MNHEY and CDR2 as SMNVEV (reference sequence). V was clipped by 10 bases and J by 1 base, with 10 bases between them. The CDR3 extends over 12 amino acids. CDR3 coding DNA: TGTGCCACCAAGACGGGGAACACTGAAGCTTTCTTT. It specifies CATKTGNTEAFF.

This clonotype has at least ten counts. The CDR3: CAISENEGPYNEQFF. The CDR3 nucleotides are TGTGCCATCAGTGAGAATGAGGGCCCTTACAATGAGCAGTTCTTC. V is TRBV10-3 and J is TRBJ2-1; TRBD2 is a possible D gene (5 bases). In germline, CDR1 is ENHRY, CDR2 SYGVKD. V was pared by 2 bases and J by 4 bases, with 12 bases between. This CDR3 has 15 residues.